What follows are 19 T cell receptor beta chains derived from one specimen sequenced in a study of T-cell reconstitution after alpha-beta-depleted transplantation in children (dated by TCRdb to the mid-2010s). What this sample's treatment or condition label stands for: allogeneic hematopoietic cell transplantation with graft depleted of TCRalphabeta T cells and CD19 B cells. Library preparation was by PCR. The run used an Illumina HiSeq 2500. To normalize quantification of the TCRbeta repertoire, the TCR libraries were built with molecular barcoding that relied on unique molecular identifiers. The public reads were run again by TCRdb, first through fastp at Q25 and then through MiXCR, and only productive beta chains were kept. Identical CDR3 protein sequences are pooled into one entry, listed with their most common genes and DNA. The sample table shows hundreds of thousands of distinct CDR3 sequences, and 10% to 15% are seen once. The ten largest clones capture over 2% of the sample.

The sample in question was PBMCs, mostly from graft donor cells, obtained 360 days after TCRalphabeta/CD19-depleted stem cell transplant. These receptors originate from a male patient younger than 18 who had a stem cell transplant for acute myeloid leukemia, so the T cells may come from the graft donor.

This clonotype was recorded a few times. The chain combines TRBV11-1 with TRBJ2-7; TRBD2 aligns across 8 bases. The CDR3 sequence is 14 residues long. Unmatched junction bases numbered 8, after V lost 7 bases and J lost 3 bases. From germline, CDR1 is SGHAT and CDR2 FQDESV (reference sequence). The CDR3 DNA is TGTGCCAGCACCGATAGCGGGATAGTCTACGAGCAGTACTTC. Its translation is CASTDSGIVYEQYF. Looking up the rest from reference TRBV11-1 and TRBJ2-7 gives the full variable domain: EAEVAQSPRYKITEKSQAVAFWCDPISGHATLYWYRQILGQGPELLVQFQDESVVDDSQLPKDRFSAERLKGVDSTLKIQPAELGDSAMYLCASTDSGIVYEQYFGPGTRLTVT.

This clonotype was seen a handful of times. The DNA of the CDR3 is TGTGCCAGCGAAAAATTAGGGGAGGGGCAAGGTGAGCAGTTCTTC. This codes for CASEKLGEGQGEQFF. This chain uses TRBV9 with TRBJ2-1, with TRBD2 matching 7 bases. Germline CDR1 SGDLS, CDR2 YYNGEE. V was clipped by 7 bases and J by 9 bases; unmatched bases: 16. This CDR3 is built from 15 residues.

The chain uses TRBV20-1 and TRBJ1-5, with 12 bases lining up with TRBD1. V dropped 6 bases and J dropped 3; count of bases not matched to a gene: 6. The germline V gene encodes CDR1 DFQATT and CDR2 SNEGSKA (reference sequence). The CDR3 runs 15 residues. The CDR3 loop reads CSAHGGQGANQPQHF. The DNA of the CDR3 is TGCAGTGCCCACGGGGGACAGGGGGCCAATCAGCCCCAGCATTTT.

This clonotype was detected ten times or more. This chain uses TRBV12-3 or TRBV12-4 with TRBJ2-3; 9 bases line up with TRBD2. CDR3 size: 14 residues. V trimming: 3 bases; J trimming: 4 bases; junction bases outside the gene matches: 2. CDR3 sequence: CASSFLAGPDTQYF. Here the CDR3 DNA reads TGTGCCAGCAGTTTCCTAGCGGGACCAGATACGCAGTATTTT.

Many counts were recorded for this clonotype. The CDR3 region is CSVLKGGETQYF. CDR3 nucleotides: TGCAGCGTCCTAAAGGGGGGAGAGACCCAGTACTTC. The chain links TRBV29-1 to TRBJ2-5; D possibly uses TRBD1 or TRBD2 (6 bases each). Germline CDR1 reads SQVTM; CDR2 reads ANQGSEA. The CDR3 extends over 12 amino acids. Trimming shortened V by 6 bases and J by 4 bases, and 12 bases separated the two germline ends.

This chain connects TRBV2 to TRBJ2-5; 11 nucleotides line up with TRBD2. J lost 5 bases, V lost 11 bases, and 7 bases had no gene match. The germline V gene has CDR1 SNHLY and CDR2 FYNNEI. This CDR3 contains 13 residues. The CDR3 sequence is CALSGRAQETQYF. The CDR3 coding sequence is TGTGCCCTTAGCGGGAGGGCCCAGGAGACCCAGTACTTC.

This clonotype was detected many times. DNA for the CDR3: TGTGCCAGCAGCTTATCCGGCAAAAACATTCAGTACTTC. Translating gives CASSLSGKNIQYF. The chain joins TRBV7-2 to TRBJ2-4; unclear D gene. The germline V gene encodes CDR1 SGHTA and CDR2 FQGNSA. This CDR3 contains 13 residues. V was shortened by 2 bases and J by 3 bases, with 5 bases between the two germline ends.

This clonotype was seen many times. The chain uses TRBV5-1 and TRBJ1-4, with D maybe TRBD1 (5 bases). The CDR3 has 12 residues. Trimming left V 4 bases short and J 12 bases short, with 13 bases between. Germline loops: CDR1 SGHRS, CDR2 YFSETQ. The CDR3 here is CASSPGGEELFF. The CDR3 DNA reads TGCGCCAGCAGCCCCGGGGGGGAGGAACTGTTTTTT.

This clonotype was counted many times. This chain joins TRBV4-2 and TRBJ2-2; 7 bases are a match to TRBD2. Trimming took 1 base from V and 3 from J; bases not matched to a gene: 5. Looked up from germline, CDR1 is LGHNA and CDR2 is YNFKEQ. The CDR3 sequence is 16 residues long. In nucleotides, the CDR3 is TGTGCCAGCAGCCAAGTGGCTGGGGGGGACACCGGGGAGCTGTTTTTT. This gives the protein CASSQVAGGDTGELFF.

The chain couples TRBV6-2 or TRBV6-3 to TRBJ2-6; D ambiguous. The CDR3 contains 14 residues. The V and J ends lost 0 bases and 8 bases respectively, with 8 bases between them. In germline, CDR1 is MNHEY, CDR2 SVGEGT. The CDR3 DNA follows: TGTGCCAGCAGTTACTCCACGATAACCAACGTCCTGACTTTC. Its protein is CASSYSTITNVLTF.

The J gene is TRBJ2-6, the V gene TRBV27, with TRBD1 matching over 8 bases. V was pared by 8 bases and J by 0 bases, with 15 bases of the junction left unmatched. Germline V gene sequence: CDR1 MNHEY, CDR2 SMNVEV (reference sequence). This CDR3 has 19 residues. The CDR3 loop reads CASASGTGFFPSGANVLTF. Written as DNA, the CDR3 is TGTGCCAGCGCATCCGGGACAGGTTTTTTTCCCTCTGGGGCCAACGTCCTGACTTTC. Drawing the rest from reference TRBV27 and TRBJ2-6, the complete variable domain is EAQVTQNPRYLITVTGKKLTVTCSQNMNHEYMSWYRQDPGLGLRQIYYSMNVEVTDKGDVPEGYKVSRKEKRNFPLILESPSPNQTSLYFCASASGTGFFPSGANVLTFGAGSRLTVL.

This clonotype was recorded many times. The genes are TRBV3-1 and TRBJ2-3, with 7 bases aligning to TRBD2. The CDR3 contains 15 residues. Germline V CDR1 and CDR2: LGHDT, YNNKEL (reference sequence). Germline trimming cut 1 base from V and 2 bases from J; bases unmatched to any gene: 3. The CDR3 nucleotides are TGTGCCAGCAGCCAAGTAGCGGGCACCACAGATACGCAGTATTTT. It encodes CASSQVAGTTDTQYF.

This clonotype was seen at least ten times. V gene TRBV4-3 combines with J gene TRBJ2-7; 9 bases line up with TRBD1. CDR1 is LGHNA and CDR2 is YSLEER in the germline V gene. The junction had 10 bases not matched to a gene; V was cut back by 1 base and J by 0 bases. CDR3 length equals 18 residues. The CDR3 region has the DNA TGCGCCAGCAGCCAAGGAATAAGGACAGGGGAAAGCTCCTACGAGCAGTACTTC. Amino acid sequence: CASSQGIRTGESSYEQYF.

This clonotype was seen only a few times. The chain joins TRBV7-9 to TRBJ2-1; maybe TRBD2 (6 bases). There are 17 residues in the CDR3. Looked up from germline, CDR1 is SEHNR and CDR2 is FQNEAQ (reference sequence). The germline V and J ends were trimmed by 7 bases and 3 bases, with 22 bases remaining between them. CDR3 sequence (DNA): TGTGCCAGCACCATTCAAGGGCCAGCGGGTATCTACAATGAGCAGTTCTTC. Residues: CASTIQGPAGIYNEQFF.

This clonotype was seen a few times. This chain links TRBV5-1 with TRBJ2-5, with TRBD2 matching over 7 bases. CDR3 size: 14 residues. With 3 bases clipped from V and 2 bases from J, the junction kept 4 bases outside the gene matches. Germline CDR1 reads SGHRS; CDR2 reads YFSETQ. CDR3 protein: CASSSIGRQETQYF. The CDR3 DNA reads TGCGCCAGCAGCTCCATCGGGAGGCAAGAGACCCAGTACTTC.

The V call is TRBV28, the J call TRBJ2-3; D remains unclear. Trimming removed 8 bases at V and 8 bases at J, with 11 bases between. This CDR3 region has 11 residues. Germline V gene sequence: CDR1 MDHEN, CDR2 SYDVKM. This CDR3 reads CASLSWGTQYF. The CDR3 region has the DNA TGTGCCAGCCTTTCGTGGGGTACGCAGTATTTT.

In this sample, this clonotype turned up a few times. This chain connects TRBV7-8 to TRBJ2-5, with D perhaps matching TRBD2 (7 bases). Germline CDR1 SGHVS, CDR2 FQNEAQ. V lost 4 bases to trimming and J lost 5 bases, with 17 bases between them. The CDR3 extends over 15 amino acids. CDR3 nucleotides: TGTGCCAGCAGCTCCGCCCCGGGGGGCGCGGAGACCCAGTACTTC. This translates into CASSSAPGGAETQYF.

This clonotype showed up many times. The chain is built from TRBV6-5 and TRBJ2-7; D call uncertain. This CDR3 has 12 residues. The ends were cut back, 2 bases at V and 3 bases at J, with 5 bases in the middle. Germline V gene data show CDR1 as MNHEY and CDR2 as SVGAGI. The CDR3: CASSYGLYEQYF. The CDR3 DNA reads TGTGCCAGCAGTTACGGTCTCTACGAGCAGTACTTC.

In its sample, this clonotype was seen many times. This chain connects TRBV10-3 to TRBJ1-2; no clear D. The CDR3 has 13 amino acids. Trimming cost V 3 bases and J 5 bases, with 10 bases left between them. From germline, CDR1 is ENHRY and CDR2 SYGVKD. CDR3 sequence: CAISDEILYGYTF. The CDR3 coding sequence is TGTGCCATCAGTGATGAGATTTTATATGGCTACACCTTC.